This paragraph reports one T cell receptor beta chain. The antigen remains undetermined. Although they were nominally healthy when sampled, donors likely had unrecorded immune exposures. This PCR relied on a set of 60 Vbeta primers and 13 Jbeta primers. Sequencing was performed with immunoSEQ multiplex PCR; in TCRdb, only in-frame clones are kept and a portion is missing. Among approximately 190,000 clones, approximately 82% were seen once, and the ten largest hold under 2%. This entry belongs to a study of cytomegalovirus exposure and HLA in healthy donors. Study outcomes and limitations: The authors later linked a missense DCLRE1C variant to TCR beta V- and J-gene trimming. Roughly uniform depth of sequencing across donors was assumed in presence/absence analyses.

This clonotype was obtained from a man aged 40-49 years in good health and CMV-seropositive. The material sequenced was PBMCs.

The CDR3 bases are TGTGCCTGGAGTGTAACCGCGACCGGGTTGAATGAGCAGTTCTTC. It codes for CAWSVTATGLNEQFF. This chain links TRBV30 with TRBJ2-1; D uncertain. Germline lookup yields CDR1 GTSNPN and CDR2 SVGIG (reference sequence). Between the trimmed V and J ends, which lost 0 bases and 7 bases, there was a span of 16 bases. CDR3 length equals 15 residues. The variable domain in full, completed from reference TRBV30 and TRBJ2-1, reads SQTIHQWPATLVQPVGSPLSLECTVEGTSNPNLYWYRQAAGRGLQLLFYSVGIGQISSEVPQNLSASRPQDRQFILSSKKLLLSDSGFYLCAWSVTATGLNEQFFGPGTRLTVL.